A single sample is the source of the 13 T cell receptor beta chains below, sequenced in a study of OX40 agonist ivuxolimab in advanced cancers. TCRdb's copy holds only in-frame clones and misses some; the assay was immunoSEQ multiplex PCR. Altogether around 100,000 clones are present, about nine tenths being singletons, with the ten largest covering 0.25% to 0.35%. The source material was CD4+ or CD8+ T cells sorted from blood, sampled in a trial of the OX40 agonist ivuxolimab. The receptors come from an adult with an advanced solid tumor such as melanoma, head and neck, liver or kidney cancer.

V gene TRBV11-3 combines with J gene TRBJ2-6; 7 nucleotides align to TRBD1. There are 17 residues in the CDR3. V gave up 5 bases and J gave up 1 base; unmatched junction bases: 8. Per the germline V gene, CDR1 is SGHNT and CDR2 is YENEEA. CDR3 DNA: TGTGCCAGCAGCCCCGGGACAGCGAGGTCTGGGGCCAACGTCCTGACTTTC. The encoded protein is CASSPGTARSGANVLTF.

V and J are TRBV7-2 and TRBJ1-5; 9 nucleotides align to TRBD1. V was pared by 0 bases and J by 7 bases, with 1 base of the junction left unmatched. The germline V gene encodes CDR1 SGHTA and CDR2 FQGNSA. This CDR3 contains 14 residues. Here the CDR3 reads CASSLATGGQPQHF. The CDR3 region has the DNA TGTGCCAGCAGCTTAGCGACAGGGGGGCAGCCCCAGCATTTT.

The CDR3 sequence: CASSASFSTDTQYF. The CDR3 bases are TGTGCCAGCAGCGCCTCCTTTAGCACAGATACGCAGTATTTT. J is TRBJ2-3 and V is TRBV7-2; D not resolved. The length of the CDR3 is 14 residues. The V gene lost 5 bases and the J gene lost 0 bases, with 9 bases spanning the gap. Germline V CDR1 and CDR2: SGHTA, FQGNSA.

The chain is built from TRBV19 and TRBJ2-5, with TRBD2 matching over 8 bases. The CDR3 covers 14 residues. Germline V gene sequence: CDR1 LNHDA, CDR2 SQIVND (reference sequence). The V and J ends lost 5 bases and 5 bases, in that order; junction bases with no gene match: 7. This CDR3 reads CASSYGRAFETQYF. In nucleotides, the CDR3 is TGTGCCAGTAGTTACGGGAGGGCCTTTGAGACCCAGTACTTC. Looking up the rest from reference TRBV19 and TRBJ2-5 gives the full variable domain: DGGITQSPKYLFRKEGQNVTLSCEQNLNHDAMYWYRQDPGQGLRLIYYSQIVNDFQKGDIAEGYSVSREKKESFPLTVTSAQKNPTAFYLCASSYGRAFETQYFGPGTRLLVL.

This clone came up a few times. The rearrangement links TRBV7-2 to TRBJ2-5; D is undetermined. The germline CDR1 and CDR2 sequences are SGHTA and FQGNSA. The CDR3 contains 14 residues. V lost 0 bases and J lost 1, with 6 bases in between. The CDR3 protein is CASSLASIQETQYF. The CDR3, as DNA: TGTGCCAGCAGCTTAGCGTCCATCCAAGAGACCCAGTACTTC. Combining the CDR3 with reference TRBV7-2 and TRBJ2-5 gives the whole variable domain GAGVSQSPSNKVTEKGKDVELRCDPISGHTALYWYRQSLGQGLEFLIYFQGNSAPDKSGLPSDRFSAERTGGSVSTLTIQRTQQEDSAVYLCASSLASIQETQYFGPGTRLLVL.

The chain employs TRBV4-3 and TRBJ2-1; 7 nucleotides agree with TRBD1. J gave up 5 bases and V 3 bases, and 13 bases lay outside the gene matches. Germline V lookup: CDR1 LGHNA, CDR2 YSLEER. The CDR3 runs to 17 residues. The DNA of the CDR3 is TGCGCCAGCAGCCAGGGGCTACCGGGACAGACTAACAATGAGCAGTTCTTC. Encoded protein: CASSQGLPGQTNNEQFF.

The gene calls are TRBV7-2 and TRBJ1-5, with a weak D call TRBD1 (5 bases). V lost 0 bases, J lost 0 bases, and 9 bases lay in between. CDR1 and CDR2 from the germline V gene are SGHTA and FQGNSA. The CDR3 runs to 16 residues. CDR3 residues: CASSLAGGLSNQPQHF. DNA of the CDR3: TGTGCCAGCAGCTTAGCGGGGGGACTTAGCAATCAGCCCCAGCATTTT.

J is TRBJ2-1 and V is TRBV25-1; 7 bases are a match to TRBD2. The V and J ends lost 5 bases and 10 bases, in that order; junction bases with no gene match: 8. Per germline, CDR1 MGHDK and CDR2 SYGVNS. There are 13 residues in the CDR3. The CDR3 DNA follows: TGTGCCAGCAGTTCAGAGGGACTAACGGAGCAGTTCTTC. Its protein is CASSSEGLTEQFF.

This chain connects TRBV11-2 to TRBJ2-3, with a tentative D call TRBD1 (5 bases). The CDR3 covers 14 residues. Looked up from germline, CDR1 is SGHAT and CDR2 is FQNNGV. The V and J ends lost 0 bases and 9 bases respectively, with 13 bases between them. The CDR3 nucleotides read TGTGCCAGCAGCTTAGATCCGTCTCCAGGGACGCAGTATTTT. Translation: CASSLDPSPGTQYF.

The chain uses TRBV19 and TRBJ1-1; 12 bases match TRBD1. V shed 7 bases, J shed 7 bases, and the junction held 7 bases outside the gene matches. CDR3 length: 14 residues. CDR1 is LNHDA and CDR2 is SQIVND in the germline V gene (reference sequence). CDR3 bases: TGTGCCAGTATCCCGGGACAGGGGGCTGGTGAAGCTTTCTTT. Its protein product is CASIPGQGAGEAFF. Full variable domain (missing parts from reference TRBV19 and TRBJ1-1): DGGITQSPKYLFRKEGQNVTLSCEQNLNHDAMYWYRQDPGQGLRLIYYSQIVNDFQKGDIAEGYSVSREKKESFPLTVTSAQKNPTAFYLCASIPGQGAGEAFFGQGTRLTVV.

The chain is built from TRBV5-6 and TRBJ1-1, with a tentative D call TRBD1 (6 bases). The V and J ends lost 3 bases and 4 bases respectively, with 13 bases between them. This CDR3 is 14 amino acids long. The germline V gene has CDR1 SGHDT and CDR2 YYEEEE. CDR3 sequence (DNA): TGTGCCAGCAGCTGGGGGCGGGGAAGCACTGAAGCTTTCTTT. This codes for CASSWGRGSTEAFF.

This chain joins TRBV14 and TRBJ2-1; tentative D call: TRBD2 (5 bases). The germline V gene encodes CDR1 SGHDN and CDR2 FVKESK. Trimming cost V 4 bases and J 3 bases, with 16 bases left between them. The CDR3 is made up of 16 amino acids. The CDR3 loop is CASSPSRGGYYNEQFF. The CDR3 DNA reads TGTGCCAGCAGCCCTTCTCGAGGCGGGTACTACAATGAGCAGTTCTTC.

Remarks on this clone: The junction does not match germline at one end; this may be a read error. The rearrangement joins TRBV7-8 to TRBJ2-7; D is possibly TRBD2 (5 bases). The CDR3 length is 8 residues. CDR1 and CDR2 (germline): SGHVS, FQNEAQ. This chain's CDR3 is CERSEQYF. The CDR3 region has the DNA TGCGAGCGGAGCGAGCAGTACTTC.